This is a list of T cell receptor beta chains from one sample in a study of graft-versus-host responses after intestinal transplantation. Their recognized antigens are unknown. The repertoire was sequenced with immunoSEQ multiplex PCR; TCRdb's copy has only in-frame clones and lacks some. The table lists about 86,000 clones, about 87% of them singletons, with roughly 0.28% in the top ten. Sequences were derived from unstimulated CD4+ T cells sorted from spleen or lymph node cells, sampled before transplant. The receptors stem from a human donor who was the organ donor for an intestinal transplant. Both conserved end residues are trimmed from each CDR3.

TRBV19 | ASTRRGGGGEQF
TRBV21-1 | ASRTSQETQY
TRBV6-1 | ASSEWAGRSYGYT
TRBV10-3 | AISESSGRGNYEQY
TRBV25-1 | ASSELQETQY
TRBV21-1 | ASSPRQYNEQF
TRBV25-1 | ASSEGSGVYQETQY
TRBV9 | ASSVESPSLTDTQY
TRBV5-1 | ASSLTIGSSGNTIY
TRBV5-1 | ASSLGLGWADTQY
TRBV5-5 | ASSSPTRDLYEQY
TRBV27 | ASSSRWGQGLAGGPIPGELF
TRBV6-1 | ASSPNRVTNEKLF